A single sample is the source of the 27 T cell receptor beta chains below, sequenced in a study of vaccination and CD4 T cells after COVID-19. Oncomine TCR Beta short-read sequencing was applied to DNA from cultured CD4+ T cells. TCRdb re-called the PCR reads with MiXCR, one entry per CDR3 protein. The profile shows 15,000 to 20,000 distinct CDR3 sequences, less than 60% of them singletons. Treatment: 10-day PBMC culture with coronavirus spike peptide pools or control peptides (ViraFEST assay). Their antigens remain unidentified. Sequenced sample: CD4+ T cells from blood, cultured in vitro. The source of these receptors is a human donor who had recovered from COVID-19.

This clonotype was seen more than once but under ten times. In DNA form, the CDR3 reads TGCAGTGCTAGGACAGGAGGCAATCAGCCCCAGCATTTT. It is translated as CSARTGGNQPQHF. V gene TRBV20-1 combines with J gene TRBJ1-5; TRBD1 is a possible D gene (6 bases). The CDR3 spans 13 residues. V lost 3 bases and J lost 2, with 8 bases in between. The V gene's germline CDR1 is DFQATT and CDR2 SNEGSKA (reference sequence).

V usage is TRBV3-1 and J usage is TRBJ2-5; 7 bases are a match to TRBD2. Germline-derived CDR1 and CDR2 are LGHDT and YNNKEL (reference sequence). V was clipped by 0 bases and J by 5 bases; unmatched bases: 3. CDR3 length equals 14 residues. As DNA, the CDR3 is TGTGCCAGCAGCCAAGATATGGGGGGGGAGACCCAGTACTTC. This translates into CASSQDMGGETQYF.

This chain joins TRBV20-1 and TRBJ2-5; 10 positions agree with TRBD2. J lost 1 base, V lost 5 bases, and 13 bases had no gene match. Germline CDR1 and CDR2: DFQATT and SNEGSKA (reference sequence). The CDR3 consists of 17 residues. The CDR3 sequence: CSAPRFASGRGQETQYF. The CDR3 DNA reads as TGCAGTGCTCCCCGATTTGCTAGCGGGAGAGGCCAAGAGACCCAGTACTTC.

This clonotype has only a few counts. The rearrangement uses TRBV20-1 and TRBJ1-1, with D perhaps matching TRBD1 (5 bases). CDR1 is DFQATT, CDR2 SNEGSKA, per germline (reference sequence). The CDR3 has 15 residues. Trimming pared 5 bases from V and 0 bases from J, leaving 16 bases between. The chain's CDR3 is CSAVTDVPMNTEAFF. CDR3 nucleotides: TGCAGTGCTGTGACAGATGTCCCTATGAACACTGAAGCTTTCTTT.

The chain combines TRBV30 with TRBJ2-5; D is possibly TRBD2 (6 bases). The CDR3 consists of 14 residues. V was pared by 1 base and J by 2 bases, with 11 bases between. CDR1 and CDR2 (germline): GTSNPN, SVGIG (reference sequence). The CDR3: CAWSAGSGQETQYF. For the CDR3, the DNA is TGTGCCTGGAGTGCGGGTAGCGGTCAAGAGACCCAGTACTTC. The whole variable domain, filled in from reference TRBV30 and TRBJ2-5, reads SQTIHQWPATLVQPVGSPLSLECTVEGTSNPNLYWYRQAAGRGLQLLFYSVGIGQISSEVPQNLSASRPQDRQFILSSKKLLLSDSGFYLCAWSAGSGQETQYFGPGTRLLVL.

The chain couples TRBV9 to TRBJ2-1; 7 nucleotides match TRBD2. CDR3 length: 16 residues. Trimming at V came to 3 bases and at J to 3 bases, leaving 9 bases not matched to a gene. The germline V gene has CDR1 SGDLS and CDR2 YYNGEE. DNA of the CDR3: TGTGCCAGCAGCGCTGGGGGGGGAACGGACTACAATGAGCAGTTCTTC. This sequence encodes CASSAGGGTDYNEQFF. The full variable domain, its missing parts supplied by reference TRBV9 and TRBJ2-1, is DSGVTQTPKHLITATGQRVTLRCSPRSGDLSVYWYQQSLDQGLQFLIQYYNGEERAKGNILERFSAQQFPDLHSELNLSSLELGDSALYFCASSAGGGTDYNEQFFGPGTRLTVL.

The chain employs TRBV6-1 and TRBJ2-7, with TRBD1 as a possible D gene (5 bases). V shed 8 bases and J shed 1 base, with 9 bases lying between them. Germline CDR1 reads MNHNS; CDR2 reads SASEGT. The length of the CDR3 is 12 residues. DNA of the CDR3: TGTGCCAGCGGGGCAGGTTCCTACGAGCAGTACTTC. Protein: CASGAGSYEQYF.

This rearrangement joins TRBV7-2 to TRBJ1-5, with 8 positions matching TRBD1. The CDR3 length is 15 residues. Trimming at V came to 5 bases and at J to 3 bases, leaving 6 bases not matched to a gene. Germline V CDR1 and CDR2: SGHTA, FQGNSA. The chain's CDR3 is CASSVQGAYNQPQHF. Here the CDR3 DNA reads TGTGCCAGCAGCGTGCAGGGGGCTTACAATCAGCCCCAGCATTTT.

This clonotype was found a few times. The chain employs TRBV11-2 and TRBJ1-2; D remains ambiguous. Per the germline V gene, CDR1 is SGHAT and CDR2 is FQNNGV. V lost 5 bases and J lost 6, with 13 bases in between. CDR3 length: 13 amino acids. The CDR3 loop reads CASSPFPHNGYTF. For the CDR3, the DNA is TGTGCCAGCAGCCCATTCCCCCACAATGGCTACACCTTC.

This clonotype appeared once. The chain combines TRBV2 with TRBJ2-7, with TRBD2 matching over 8 bases. Germline V lookup: CDR1 SNHLY, CDR2 FYNNEI. The CDR3 runs 12 residues. V lost 9 bases, J lost 3 bases, and 4 bases stayed unmatched. The chain's CDR3 is CARKAGDYEQYF. The CDR3, as DNA: TGTGCCAGGAAAGCGGGGGACTACGAGCAGTACTTC.

J is TRBJ2-3 and V is TRBV6-1, with D maybe TRBD2 (5 bases). Trimming left V 3 bases short and J 4 bases short, with 11 bases between. CDR1 and CDR2 (germline): MNHNS, SASEGT. The CDR3 totals 14 residues. CDR3 nucleotide sequence: TGTGCCAGCAGTGAGTTGCTAGCTGCAGATACGCAGTATTTT. Translation gives CASSELLAADTQYF.

The chain couples TRBV5-1 to TRBJ1-1, with 10 bases matching TRBD1. With 5 bases clipped from V and 5 bases from J, the junction kept 3 bases outside the gene matches. Germline lookup yields CDR1 SGHRS and CDR2 YFSETQ. There are 13 residues in the CDR3. The CDR3 DNA sequence: TGCGCCAGCAGTTGGGGACAGGGGACTGAAGCTTTCTTT. Translating gives CASSWGQGTEAFF.

In this sample, this clonotype turned up a few times. The V gene is TRBV7-3, the J gene TRBJ2-2, with 7 bases lining up with TRBD2. The CDR3 runs to 16 residues. Unmatched junction bases numbered 12, after V lost 5 bases and J lost 6 bases. CDR1 SGHTA and CDR2 FQGTGA come from the germline V gene. CDR3 in amino acids: CASSPKSGKTAGELFF. CDR3 in DNA: TGTGCCAGCAGCCCCAAGAGCGGGAAGACTGCCGGGGAGCTGTTTTTT.

The chain uses TRBV6-1 and TRBJ2-5, with 10 bases fitting TRBD1. Germline CDR1 and CDR2: MNHNS and SASEGT. The CDR3 runs to 17 residues. With 0 bases clipped from V and 5 bases from J, the junction kept 9 bases outside the gene matches. Written as DNA, the CDR3 is TGTGCCAGCAGTGAAGCGCTTCGGGGACAGGGGATCGAGACCCAGTACTTC. This translates into CASSEALRGQGIETQYF.

V gene TRBV11-3 combines with J gene TRBJ1-1, with no clear D. Germline loops: CDR1 SGHNT, CDR2 YENEEA. This CDR3 contains 13 residues. Trimming stripped 4 bases from V and 3 bases from J, with 9 bases between. The CDR3 loop is CASSSTPYTEAFF. Here the CDR3 DNA reads TGTGCCAGCAGCTCAACCCCCTACACTGAAGCTTTCTTT.

V is TRBV14 and J is TRBJ2-2; 8 bases are a match to TRBD2. This CDR3 contains 16 residues. Germline V lookup: CDR1 SGHDN, CDR2 FVKESK. The V gene end was trimmed by 3 bases and the J gene end by 5 bases; junction bases not matched to a gene: 8. CDR3 amino acids: CASSHSTGGLTGELFF. CDR3 coding DNA: TGTGCCAGCAGCCACAGTACGGGGGGGCTGACCGGGGAGCTGTTTTTT.

The rearrangement uses TRBV6-1 and TRBJ1-5, with a possible D match to TRBD1 (5 bases). Looked up from germline, CDR1 is MNHNS and CDR2 is SASEGT. Between the trimmed V and J ends, which lost 5 bases and 2 bases, there was a span of 10 bases. The CDR3 runs 14 residues. The CDR3 sequence: CASSLRAGNQPQHF. In DNA form, the CDR3 reads TGTGCCAGCAGTCTCAGGGCGGGCAATCAGCCCCAGCATTTT.

The rearrangement links TRBV7-6 to TRBJ1-5; D remains unclear. The V end was cut by 2 bases, the J end by 0 bases, with 8 bases between. The CDR3 is 15 residues long. Germline V gene sequence: CDR1 SGHVS, CDR2 FNYEAQ. The CDR3 loop is CASSLLGNSNQPQHF. In nucleotides, the CDR3 is TGTGCCAGCAGCTTATTGGGTAATAGCAATCAGCCCCAGCATTTT.

The chain couples TRBV15 to TRBJ2-7; D is unclear. Germline CDR1 LNHNV, CDR2 YYDKDF (reference sequence). V gave up 0 bases and J gave up 6 bases, with 12 bases separating them. There are 14 residues in the CDR3. The CDR3 protein is CATSRDYGQPEQYF. The CDR3 DNA reads as TGTGCCACCAGCAGAGATTATGGGCAGCCCGAGCAGTACTTC.

The chain carries TRBV5-1 and TRBJ1-5; TRBD1 might be the D (5 bases). Germline CDR1 and CDR2: SGHRS and YFSETQ. The V end lost 0 bases, the J end lost 4 bases, and 11 bases lay between the germline ends. CDR3 length: 15 amino acids. Written as DNA, the CDR3 is TGCGCCAGCAGCTTGGGGCCGCAGGGAAATCAGCCCCAGCATTTT. This sequence encodes CASSLGPQGNQPQHF.

In this sample, this clonotype turned up a few times. The CDR3 sequence: CASSPVAGATQETQYF. In DNA form, the CDR3 reads TGTGCCAGCAGCCCTGTAGCGGGGGCCACTCAAGAGACCCAGTACTTC. V gene TRBV7-3 combines with J gene TRBJ2-5, with TRBD2 matching over 9 bases. In germline, CDR1 is SGHTA, CDR2 FQGTGA. CDR3 length equals 16 residues. The J segment lost 2 bases and the V segment lost 5 bases, leaving 9 bases of the junction unmatched. Filled out from reference TRBV7-3 and TRBJ2-5, the complete variable domain reads GAGVSQTPSNKVTEKGKYVELRCDPISGHTALYWYRQSLGQGPEFLIYFQGTGAADDSGLPNDRFFAVRPEGSVSTLKIQRTERGDSAVYLCASSPVAGATQETQYFGPGTRLLVL.

In DNA form, the CDR3 reads TGTGCCAGCAGCTCTGGATATGAAGCTTTCTTT. Translation gives CASSSGYEAFF. This chain uses TRBV28 with TRBJ1-1, with D hard to call. Trimming stripped 6 bases from V and 7 bases from J, with 9 bases between. Germline CDR1 and CDR2: MDHEN and SYDVKM. This CDR3 is 11 amino acids long.

The V gene is TRBV20-1, the J gene TRBJ2-3; D tentatively fits TRBD1 or TRBD2 (5 bases each). Trimming removed 2 bases from V and 1 base from J, with 10 bases in between. The CDR3 spans 14 residues. Looked up from germline, CDR1 is DFQATT and CDR2 is SNEGSKA (reference sequence). The CDR3 loop is CSARRRDGTDTQYF. DNA for the CDR3: TGCAGTGCTAGAAGACGGGACGGCACAGATACGCAGTATTTT.

The rearrangement uses TRBV20-1 and TRBJ2-3; possibly TRBD1 for D (5 bases). With 3 bases removed from V and 0 bases from J, the gap between germline ends came to 10 bases. The CDR3 runs 14 residues. Germline-derived CDR1 and CDR2 are DFQATT and SNEGSKA (reference sequence). The CDR3 nucleotides are TGCAGTGCTAGTGACAGAATTAGCACAGATACGCAGTATTTT. Protein: CSASDRISTDTQYF.

The rearrangement uses TRBV5-4 and TRBJ1-2; tentative D call: TRBD1 (6 bases). The germline CDR1 and CDR2 sequences are SGHNT and YYREEE (reference sequence). Trimming left V 3 bases short and J 8 bases short, with 17 bases between. This CDR3 is built from 14 residues. The chain's CDR3 is CASSSPDRRKGYTF. CDR3 in DNA: TGTGCCAGCAGCTCCCCGGACAGACGAAAGGGCTACACCTTC.

The gene calls are TRBV7-8 and TRBJ2-3, with 8 bases aligning to TRBD2. In germline, CDR1 is SGHVS, CDR2 FQNEAQ. This CDR3 is 19 amino acids long. V was pared by 0 bases and J by 2 bases, with 13 bases of the junction left unmatched. For the CDR3, the DNA is TGTGCCAGCAGCTTAGCCCGCTTCGGGACTAGAAAATTCACAGATACGCAGTATTTT. Its protein is CASSLARFGTRKFTDTQYF.

This clonotype was seen once. The rearrangement uses TRBV29-1 and TRBJ2-3; the D gene is possibly TRBD1 (8 bases). Germline loops: CDR1 SQVTM, CDR2 ANQGSEA. V lost 6 bases, J lost 6 bases, and 19 bases lay in between. The CDR3 runs 14 residues. CDR3 bases: TGCAGCGTCGAACAGGGGGGGGTCCGGGATACGCAGTATTTT. It is translated as CSVEQGGVRDTQYF.